This passage covers 32 T cell receptor beta chains from one sample sequenced in a study of blood T cell repertoires in COVID-19. TCRdb's copy holds only in-frame clones and misses some; the assay was immunoSEQ multiplex PCR. The repertoire holds 150,000 to 200,000 clones, over 80% seen once, with roughly 1.6% in the top ten. The sample comprised peripheral blood. These receptors were collected from a woman in her forties or fifties with acute or convalescent COVID-19.

This chain links TRBV7-9 with TRBJ1-1, with TRBD1 as a possible D gene (5 bases). This CDR3 contains 14 residues. Germline CDR1 and CDR2: SEHNR and FQNEAQ (reference sequence). Trimming removed 7 bases at V and 2 bases at J, with 14 bases between. Written as DNA, the CDR3 is TGTGCCAGCACTCGTGAACAGGCAAACACTGAAGCTTTCTTT. Amino acids: CASTREQANTEAFF.

J is TRBJ1-6 and V is TRBV11-2; 8 nucleotides align to TRBD1. The CDR3 loop spans 17 amino acids. Trimming at V came to 4 bases and at J to 9 bases, leaving 14 bases not matched to a gene. Germline V gene data show CDR1 as SGHAT and CDR2 as FQNNGV. CDR3 sequence: CASSSHLRAGGRSPLHF. CDR3 coding DNA: TGTGCCAGCAGCTCGCACCTTAGAGCAGGGGGCCGTTCACCCCTCCACTTT.

This chain joins TRBV5-1 and TRBJ2-1; weak D call: TRBD2 (5 bases). With 4 bases removed from V and 6 bases from J, the gap between germline ends came to 14 bases. CDR1 SGHRS and CDR2 YFSETQ come from the germline V gene. CDR3 length: 14 residues. The CDR3 protein is CASSPAGAGNEQFF. The CDR3 DNA follows: TGCGCCAGCAGCCCCGCGGGCGCTGGCAATGAGCAGTTCTTC.

The rearrangement links TRBV5-4 to TRBJ2-3, with a possible D match to TRBD1 (6 bases). Trimming left V 4 bases short and J 2 bases short, with 11 bases between. This CDR3 spans 14 amino acids. The germline CDR1 and CDR2 sequences are SGHNT and YYREEE (reference sequence). The CDR3 nucleotides are TGTGCCAGCAGCCGGGACACAAACACAGATACGCAGTATTTT. This codes for CASSRDTNTDTQYF.

The V call is TRBV28, the J call TRBJ1-4, with D possibly being TRBD1 (6 bases). The CDR3 is 16 amino acids. The V end lost 5 bases, the J end lost 0 bases, and 13 bases lay between the germline ends. In germline, CDR1 is MDHEN, CDR2 SYDVKM. This CDR3 reads CASSPPQGSTNEKLFF. The CDR3 DNA is TGTGCCAGCAGTCCGCCACAGGGTTCAACTAATGAAAAACTGTTTTTT.

The chain recombines TRBV11-3 with TRBJ1-2; D perhaps matches TRBD1 (5 bases). V gave up 3 bases and J gave up 7 bases, with 12 bases separating them. Looked up from germline, CDR1 is SGHNT and CDR2 is YENEEA. CDR3 length: 13 residues. The CDR3 spells CASSLVGDSGYTF. Written as DNA, the CDR3 is TGTGCCAGCAGCTTGGTAGGAGACAGTGGCTACACCTTC.

The chain recombines TRBV11-2 with TRBJ2-3, with D tentatively TRBD2 (6 bases). This CDR3 region has 15 residues. The V gene's germline CDR1 is SGHAT and CDR2 FQNNGV. V was shortened by 1 base and J by 2 bases, with 10 bases between the two germline ends. This chain's CDR3 is CASSLGRGLTDTQYF. CDR3 DNA: TGTGCCAGCAGCTTAGGGCGGGGCCTCACAGATACGCAGTATTTT. Looking up the rest from reference TRBV11-2 and TRBJ2-3 gives the full variable domain: EAGVAQSPRYKIIEKRQSVAFWCNPISGHATLYWYQQILGQGPKLLIQFQNNGVVDDSQLPKDRFSAERLKGVDSTLKIQPAKLEDSAVYLCASSLGRGLTDTQYFGPGTRLTVL.

This chain links TRBV7-8 with TRBJ2-1; a weak D match, TRBD1 (6 bases). Germline CDR1 reads SGHVS; CDR2 reads FQNEAQ. This CDR3 spans 17 amino acids. The V end lost 3 bases, the J end lost 0 bases, and 15 bases lay between the germline ends. The CDR3 is CASSFLGGLSSYNEQFF. As DNA, the CDR3 is TGTGCCAGCAGCTTTCTAGGGGGATTGAGCTCCTACAATGAGCAGTTCTTC.

This rearrangement joins TRBV7-3 to TRBJ2-1, with 10 bases aligning to TRBD2. Per germline, CDR1 SGHTA and CDR2 FQGTGA. Losses at the gene ends were 5 bases for V and 10 bases for J; bases not matched to a gene: 11. There are 15 residues in the CDR3. The DNA for the CDR3 is TGTGCCAGCAGCAAGTCCAGCGGGGGGGCCTGGGAGCAGTTCTTC. Translation gives CASSKSSGGAWEQFF.

This clone was detected only once. This chain joins TRBV6-2 or TRBV6-3 and TRBJ2-5, with D possibly matching TRBD1 (5 bases). The CDR3 sequence is 12 residues long. The V end lost 2 bases, the J end lost 4 bases, and 5 bases lay between the germline ends. From germline, CDR1 is MNHEY and CDR2 SVGEGT. The DNA of the CDR3 is TGTGCCAGCAGTTACAGGGGAGAGACCCAGTACTTC. As protein: CASSYRGETQYF.

The V call is TRBV12-3 or TRBV12-4, the J call TRBJ2-2; the D gene is possibly TRBD2 (5 bases). V was trimmed by 6 bases and J by 6 bases, leaving 11 bases between them. This CDR3 contains 13 residues. CDR3 nucleotide sequence: TGTGCCAGCAGCCCAACGGGGTCCGGGGAGCTGTTTTTT. Encoded protein: CASSPTGSGELFF.

This clone was seen just once. This CDR3 is also generated by other DNA sequences in the sample. This rearrangement joins TRBV5-1 to TRBJ2-7; D may be TRBD1 (5 bases). Germline-derived CDR1 and CDR2 are SGHRS and YFSETQ. The CDR3 contains 12 residues. Trimming pared 5 bases from V and 1 base from J, leaving 7 bases between. CDR3: CASSPGSYEQYF. CDR3 nucleotide sequence: TGCGCCAGCAGTCCAGGGTCCTACGAGCAGTACTTC.

This clone was counted a single time. The CDR3 DNA sequence: TGTGCCAGCAGTTTCACAGGGTACGAGCAGTACTTC. Its protein is CASSFTGYEQYF. J is TRBJ2-7 and V is TRBV3-1 (or the pseudogene TRBV3-2); possibly TRBD1 for D (6 bases). The CDR3 spans 12 residues. Germline loops: CDR1 LGHDT, CDR2 YNNKEL (reference sequence). The V and J ends lost 6 bases and 4 bases respectively, with 10 bases between them.

The gene calls are TRBV9 and TRBJ2-4; D is undetermined. The ends were cut back, 4 bases at V and 1 base at J, with 15 bases in the middle. CDR3 length: 16 amino acids. Germline V CDR1 and CDR2: SGDLS, YYNGEE. CDR3 nucleotide sequence: TGTGCCAGCAGCCCGATCATATCGGTGGCCAAAAACATTCAGTACTTC. This gives the protein CASSPIISVAKNIQYF.

This chain joins TRBV7-2 and TRBJ2-3; D is undetermined. Trimming pared 2 bases from V and 1 base from J, leaving 13 bases between. The germline CDR1 and CDR2 sequences are SGHTA and FQGNSA. The CDR3 has 16 amino acids. The DNA of the CDR3 is TGTGCCAGCAGCTTACGGTTAGCTGGAGGCACAGATACGCAGTATTTT. This translates into CASSLRLAGGTDTQYF.

The V call is TRBV5-4, the J call TRBJ1-2, with 8 bases aligning to TRBD1. Germline V gene data show CDR1 as SGHNT and CDR2 as YYREEE (reference sequence). V shed 4 bases, J shed 4 bases, and the junction held 9 bases outside the gene matches. The CDR3 extends over 15 amino acids. CDR3 loop: CASSALTGVTYGYTF. In DNA form, the CDR3 reads TGTGCCAGCAGCGCTTTGACAGGGGTGACCTATGGCTACACCTTC.

This chain connects TRBV30 to TRBJ2-7; 8 bases fit TRBD2. The CDR3 is 14 residues long. Unmatched junction bases numbered 5, after V lost 3 bases and J lost 1 base. Germline lookup yields CDR1 GTSNPN and CDR2 SVGIG (reference sequence). Written as DNA, the CDR3 is TGTGCCTGGAGATCCCCGGGGGGGTCCTACGAGCAGTACTTC. It yields the protein CAWRSPGGSYEQYF.

The rearrangement uses TRBV4-3 and TRBJ2-7; TRBD1 agrees at 9 bases. The CDR3 is made up of 15 amino acids. The J segment lost 2 bases and the V segment lost 6 bases, leaving 8 bases of the junction unmatched. Per the germline V gene, CDR1 is LGHNA and CDR2 is YSLEER. CDR3 DNA sequence: TGCGCCAGCAGTACATTGACAGGGGGGACCTACGAGCAGTACTTC. This translates into CASSTLTGGTYEQYF.

The gene calls are TRBV6-2 or TRBV6-3 and TRBJ2-1, with D possibly TRBD2 on 7 matching bases. This CDR3 region has 17 residues. Trimming took 4 bases from V and 8 from J, leaving 24 bases between them. Looked up from germline, CDR1 is MNHEY and CDR2 is SVGEGT. CDR3 residues: CASSSGGGTQFMDEQFF. The CDR3 nucleotides read TGTGCCAGCAGTTCTGGGGGGGGCACCCAGTTTATGGATGAGCAGTTCTTC.

The chain has TRBV3-1 (or the pseudogene TRBV3-2) and TRBJ2-7; 7 positions match TRBD2. V gave up 7 bases and J gave up 0 bases; unmatched junction bases: 12. Per the germline V gene, CDR1 is LGHDT and CDR2 is YNNKEL (reference sequence). The CDR3 has 16 residues. The CDR3 region has the DNA TGTGCCAGCACCTGGCGGGGAGGCGGGAGCTCCTACGAGCAGTACTTC. It yields the protein CASTWRGGGSSYEQYF.

This sequence joins TRBV19 and TRBJ2-2, with TRBD1 matching 9 bases. Germline CDR1 and CDR2: LNHDA and SQIVND (reference sequence). The CDR3 consists of 14 residues. Trimming cost V 4 bases and J 5 bases; bases outside gene matches: 2. CDR3 region: CASSRDRATGELFF. CDR3 nucleotides: TGTGCCAGTAGTAGGGACAGGGCTACCGGGGAGCTGTTTTTT.

The V gene is TRBV14, the J gene TRBJ1-1, with D perhaps TRBD1 (5 bases). Germline V gives CDR1 SGHDN, CDR2 FVKESK. V dropped 2 bases and J dropped 1 base, with 8 bases sitting between them. The CDR3 is made up of 14 amino acids. DNA of the CDR3: TGTGCCAGCAGCCAAAGGGGATGGAACACTGAAGCTTTCTTT. Protein: CASSQRGWNTEAFF.

This rearrangement joins TRBV18 to TRBJ2-3, with D tentatively TRBD2 (6 bases). The V gene lost 2 bases and the J gene lost 3 bases, with 15 bases spanning the gap. CDR1 and CDR2 from the germline V gene are KGHSH and LQKENI. The CDR3 covers 16 residues. The CDR3 sequence: CASSPLEGPGTDTQYF. The DNA for the CDR3 is TGTGCCAGCTCACCATTGGAGGGTCCCGGGACAGATACGCAGTATTTT.

This chain uses TRBV3-1 (or the pseudogene TRBV3-2) with TRBJ2-7; no clear D. The CDR3 covers 14 residues. The germline gives CDR1 LGHDT, CDR2 YNNKEL (reference sequence). V lost 4 bases and J 2 bases, leaving 12 bases between the germline ends. The CDR3: CASSPDGGTYEQYF. The CDR3 DNA follows: TGTGCCAGCAGCCCCGACGGCGGAACCTACGAGCAGTACTTC.

The CDR3 sequence is CASSLQGVGYGYTF. CDR3 nucleotide sequence: TGTGCCAGCAGCTTACAGGGGGTGGGGTATGGCTACACCTTC. The chain couples TRBV11-2 to TRBJ1-2, with 7 bases matching TRBD1. Trimming took 2 bases from V and 5 from J; bases not matched to a gene: 5. The length of the CDR3 is 14 residues. Germline V gives CDR1 SGHAT, CDR2 FQNNGV.

This chain connects TRBV9 to TRBJ1-1; D is unclear. V dropped 1 base and J dropped 0 bases, with 7 bases sitting between them. The CDR3 runs 14 residues. Germline CDR1 SGDLS, CDR2 YYNGEE. The CDR3 nucleotides are TGTGCCAGCAGCGTAAGTACTGTGAACACTGAAGCTTTCTTT. Protein product: CASSVSTVNTEAFF.

This clone occurred many times. This chain joins TRBV30 and TRBJ1-2; 8 bases fit TRBD1. CDR1 and CDR2 from the germline V gene are GTSNPN and SVGIG (reference sequence). Unmatched junction bases numbered 4, after V lost 1 base and J lost 3 bases. This CDR3 contains 14 residues. The CDR3 nucleotides read TGTGCCTGGAGTGCAGGGGGCGGGGACTATGGCTACACCTTC. Translating it yields CAWSAGGGDYGYTF.

V usage is TRBV29-1 and J usage is TRBJ1-1; 7 bases are shared with TRBD1. Trimming cost V 7 bases and J 0 bases; bases outside gene matches: 5. The CDR3 is made up of 13 amino acids. Germline lookup yields CDR1 SQVTM and CDR2 ANQGSEA. CDR3: CSGIGQVNTEAFF. As DNA, the CDR3 is TGCAGCGGAATCGGACAGGTGAACACTGAAGCTTTCTTT.

V is TRBV9 and J is TRBJ1-1, with D tentatively TRBD1 (6 bases). There are 15 residues in the CDR3. Germline CDR1 reads SGDLS; CDR2 reads YYNGEE. The ends were cut back, 2 bases at V and 0 bases at J, with 11 bases in the middle. CDR3 sequence reads: CASSVTQGMNTEAFF. The CDR3 region has the DNA TGTGCCAGCAGCGTTACACAGGGTATGAACACTGAAGCTTTCTTT. Full variable domain (missing parts from reference TRBV9 and TRBJ1-1): DSGVTQTPKHLITATGQRVTLRCSPRSGDLSVYWYQQSLDQGLQFLIQYYNGEERAKGNILERFSAQQFPDLHSELNLSSLELGDSALYFCASSVTQGMNTEAFFGQGTRLTVV.

J is TRBJ1-1 and V is TRBV4-3; 10 bases line up with TRBD1. The CDR3 has 17 amino acids. The germline V gene encodes CDR1 LGHNA and CDR2 YSLEER. The trim removed 1 base at V and 3 bases at J, leaving 8 bases unmatched. In nucleotides, the CDR3 is TGCGCCAGCAGCCAAGGAGGGGGACAGGGGATGTACACTGAAGCTTTCTTT. It encodes CASSQGGGQGMYTEAFF.

The rearrangement joins TRBV4-1 to TRBJ1-2, with D maybe TRBD1 (5 bases). Germline loops: CDR1 MGHRA, CDR2 YSYEKL. V was pared by 4 bases and J by 0 bases, with 12 bases between. The CDR3 covers 15 residues. The CDR3 DNA is TGCGCCAGCAGCCTTTCCGACAGCACTAACTATGGCTACACCTTC. Its protein is CASSLSDSTNYGYTF.

The gene calls are TRBV3-1 (or the pseudogene TRBV3-2) and TRBJ1-2; the D gene is possibly TRBD1 (5 bases). CDR1 and CDR2 (germline): LGHDT, YNNKEL (reference sequence). V dropped 3 bases and J dropped 4 bases, with 9 bases sitting between them. The CDR3 consists of 13 residues. For the CDR3, the DNA is TGTGCCAGCAGCCAGGGGGGTAGCTATGGCTACACCTTC. It specifies CASSQGGSYGYTF.